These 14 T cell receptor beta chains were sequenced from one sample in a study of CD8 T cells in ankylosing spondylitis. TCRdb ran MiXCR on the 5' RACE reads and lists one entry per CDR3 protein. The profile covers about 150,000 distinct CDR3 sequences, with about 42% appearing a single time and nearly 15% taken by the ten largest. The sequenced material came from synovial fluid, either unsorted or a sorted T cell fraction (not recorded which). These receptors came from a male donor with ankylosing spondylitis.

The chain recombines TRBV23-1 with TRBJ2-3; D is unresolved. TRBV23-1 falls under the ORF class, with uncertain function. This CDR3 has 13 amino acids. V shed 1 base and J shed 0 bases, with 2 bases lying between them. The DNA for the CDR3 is TGCGCCAGCAGTCAATACAGCACAGATACGCAGTATTTT. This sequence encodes CASSQYSTDTQYF.

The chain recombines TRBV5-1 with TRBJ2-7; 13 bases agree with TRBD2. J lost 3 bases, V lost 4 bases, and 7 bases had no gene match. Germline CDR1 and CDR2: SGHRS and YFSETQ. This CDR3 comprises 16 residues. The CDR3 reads CASSQRLAGGIYEQYF. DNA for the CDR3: TGCGCCAGCAGCCAAAGACTAGCGGGGGGCATCTACGAGCAGTACTTC.

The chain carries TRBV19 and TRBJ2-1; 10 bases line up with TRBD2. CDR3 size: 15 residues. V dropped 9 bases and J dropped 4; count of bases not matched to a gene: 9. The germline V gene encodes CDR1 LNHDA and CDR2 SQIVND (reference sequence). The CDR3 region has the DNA TGTGCCAGCACCAGAGCGGGAGGGTTGTACAATGAGCAGTTCTTC. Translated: CASTRAGGLYNEQFF.

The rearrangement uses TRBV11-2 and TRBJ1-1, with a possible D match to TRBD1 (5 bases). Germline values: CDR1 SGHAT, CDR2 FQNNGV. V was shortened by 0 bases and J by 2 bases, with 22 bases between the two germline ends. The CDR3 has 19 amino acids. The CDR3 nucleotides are TGTGCCAGCAGCTTAGATTTTTGGAGGAAGGGACCTCTCAACACTGAAGCTTTCTTT. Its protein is CASSLDFWRKGPLNTEAFF.

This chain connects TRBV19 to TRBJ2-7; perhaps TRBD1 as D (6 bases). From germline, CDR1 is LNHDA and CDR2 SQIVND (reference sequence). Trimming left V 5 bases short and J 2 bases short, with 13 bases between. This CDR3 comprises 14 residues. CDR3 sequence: CASSPLDSTYEQYF. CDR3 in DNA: TGTGCCAGTAGTCCCTTGGACAGTACCTACGAGCAGTACTTC.

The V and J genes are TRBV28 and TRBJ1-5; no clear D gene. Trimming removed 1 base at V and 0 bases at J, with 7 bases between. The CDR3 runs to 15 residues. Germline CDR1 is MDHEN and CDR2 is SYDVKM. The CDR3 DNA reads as TGTGCCAGCAGTTTATTGGTAAATAGCAATCAGCCCCAGCATTTT. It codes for CASSLLVNSNQPQHF.

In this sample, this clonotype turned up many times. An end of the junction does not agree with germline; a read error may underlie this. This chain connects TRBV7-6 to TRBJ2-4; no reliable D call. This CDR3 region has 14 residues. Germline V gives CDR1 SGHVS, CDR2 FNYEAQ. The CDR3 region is CARSWTPAKNIQYF. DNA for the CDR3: TGTGCCAGGAGCTGGACCCCGGCCAAAAACATTCAGTACTTC.

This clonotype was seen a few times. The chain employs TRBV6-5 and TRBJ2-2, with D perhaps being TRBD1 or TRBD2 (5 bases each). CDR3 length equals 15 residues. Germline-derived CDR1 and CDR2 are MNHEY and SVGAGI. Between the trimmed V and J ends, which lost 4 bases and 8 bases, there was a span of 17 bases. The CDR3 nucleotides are TGTGCCAGCAGTTCGCTAGCCGGGGCCCAAGGGGAGCTGTTTTTT. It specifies CASSSLAGAQGELFF.

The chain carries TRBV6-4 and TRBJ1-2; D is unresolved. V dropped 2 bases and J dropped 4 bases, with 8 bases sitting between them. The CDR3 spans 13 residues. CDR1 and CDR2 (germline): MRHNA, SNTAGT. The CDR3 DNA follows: TGTGCCAGCAGTGACGACACTAGCTATGGCTACACCTTC. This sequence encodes CASSDDTSYGYTF.

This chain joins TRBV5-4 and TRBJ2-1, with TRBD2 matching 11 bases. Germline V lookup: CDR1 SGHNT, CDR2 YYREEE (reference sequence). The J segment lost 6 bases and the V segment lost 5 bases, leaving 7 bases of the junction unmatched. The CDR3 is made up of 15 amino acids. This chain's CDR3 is CASSVGLAETNEQFF. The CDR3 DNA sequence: TGTGCCAGCAGTGTGGGACTAGCGGAGACCAATGAGCAGTTCTTC.

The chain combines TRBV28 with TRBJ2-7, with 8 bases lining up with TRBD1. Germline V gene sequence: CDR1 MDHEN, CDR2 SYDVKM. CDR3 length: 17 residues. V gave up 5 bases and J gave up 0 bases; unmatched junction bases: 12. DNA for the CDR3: TGTGCCAGCAGTCCCGGGACAGGTCCAAGTGGCTCCTACGAGCAGTACTTC. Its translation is CASSPGTGPSGSYEQYF.

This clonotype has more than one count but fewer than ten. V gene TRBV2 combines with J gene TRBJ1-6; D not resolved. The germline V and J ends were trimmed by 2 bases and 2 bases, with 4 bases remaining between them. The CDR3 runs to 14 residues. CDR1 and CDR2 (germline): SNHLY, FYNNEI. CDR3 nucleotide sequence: TGTGCCAGCAGTGAACATGCCTATAATTCACCCCTCCACTTT. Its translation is CASSEHAYNSPLHF.

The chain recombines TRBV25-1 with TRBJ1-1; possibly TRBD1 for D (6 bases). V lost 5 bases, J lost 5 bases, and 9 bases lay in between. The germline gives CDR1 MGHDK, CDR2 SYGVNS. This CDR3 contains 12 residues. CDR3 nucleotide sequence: TGTGCCAGCAGTACAGGGTGGACTGAAGCTTTCTTT. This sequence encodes CASSTGWTEAFF.

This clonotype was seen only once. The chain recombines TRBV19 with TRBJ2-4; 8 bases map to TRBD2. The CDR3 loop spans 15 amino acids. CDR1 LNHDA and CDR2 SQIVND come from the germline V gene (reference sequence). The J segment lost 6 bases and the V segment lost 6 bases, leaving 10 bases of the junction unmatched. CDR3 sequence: CASSPGGGLLNIQYF. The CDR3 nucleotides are TGTGCCAGTAGCCCCGGGGGGGGCTTATTAAACATTCAGTACTTC.